Presented here are 26 T cell receptor beta chains from one specimen sequenced in a study of T cell repertoires in cytomegalovirus infection. One entry per CDR3 protein results from TCRdb running MiXCR on the reads. The sample holds some 700,000 distinct CDR3 sequences, roughly 35% seen once. The sequencing sample was made of PBMCs. The receptors were gathered from a human donor in good health (CMV status not recorded). Some clones in this sample may be carry-over from other donors' samples.

This clonotype was seen only once. A clone one base away is much larger, so this may be a read error. The rearrangement uses TRBV7-8 and TRBJ2-5, with 7 positions matching TRBD1. In germline, CDR1 is SGHVS, CDR2 FQNEAQ. With V trimmed by 2 bases and J by 4 bases, 7 bases remained unmatched. This CDR3 is 15 amino acids long. The CDR3 DNA is TGTGCCAGCAGCTTATATGCAGGGGGTGGAGAGACCCAGTACTTC. Protein sequence: CASSLYAGGGETQYF.

The chain has TRBV29-1 and TRBJ1-3, with a weak D call TRBD1 (5 bases). V lost 5 bases, J lost 0 bases, and 11 bases lay in between. In germline, CDR1 is SQVTM, CDR2 ANQGSEA. The CDR3 totals 14 residues. CDR3 nucleotides: TGCAGCGTTCGCGGACAAAGCTCTGGAAACACCATATATTTT. This sequence encodes CSVRGQSSGNTIYF.

This clonotype was counted between two and nine times. The chain uses TRBV7-9 and TRBJ2-5, with TRBD2 identical over 12 bases. This CDR3 is built from 18 residues. V gave up 4 bases and J gave up 2 bases; unmatched junction bases: 11. Germline V CDR1 and CDR2: SEHNR, FQNEAQ (reference sequence). Here the CDR3 DNA reads TGTGCCAGCAGCTGGATGACTAGCGGGGGCCTGAATCAAGAGACCCAGTACTTC. Encoded protein: CASSWMTSGGLNQETQYF.

The chain recombines TRBV20-1 with TRBJ2-3; 11 bases align to TRBD2. From germline, CDR1 is DFQATT and CDR2 SNEGSKA (reference sequence). V lost 6 bases and J lost 2; bases outside the gene matches: 7. The CDR3 is 15 residues long. The CDR3 sequence: CSALGLAEPTDTQYF. The CDR3 coding sequence is TGCAGTGCCTTGGGACTAGCGGAACCCACAGATACGCAGTATTTT.

Concerning this clonotype: One end of the junction does not line up with germline, which may come from a read error. V and J are TRBV6-6 and TRBJ1-6; no firm D call. In germline, CDR1 is MNHNY, CDR2 SVGAGI (reference sequence). The CDR3 length is 16 residues. Here the CDR3 reads CASSETPLADNSPLNF. Here the CDR3 DNA reads TGTGCCAGCAGTGAGACACCGTTGGCCGATAATTCACCCCTAAACTTT.

The table lists this clonotype with a few counts. The chain combines TRBV2 with TRBJ2-5; no clear D gene. Germline-derived CDR1 and CDR2 are SNHLY and FYNNEI. CDR3 size: 12 residues. V was trimmed by 6 bases and J by 3 bases, leaving 8 bases between them. CDR3 amino acids: CASRSSKETQYF. The CDR3 coding sequence is TGTGCCAGCAGGTCAAGTAAAGAGACCCAGTACTTC. Variable domain in full (rest from reference TRBV2 and TRBJ2-5): EPEVTQTPSHQVTQMGQEVILRCVPISNHLYFYWYRQILGQKVEFLVSFYNNEISEKSEIFDDQFSVERPDGSNFTLKIRSTKLEDSAMYFCASRSSKETQYFGPGTRLLVL.

The chain uses TRBV28 and TRBJ2-7; 7 nucleotides agree with TRBD1. Trimming removed 9 bases from V and 2 bases from J; junction bases left unmatched: 4. Germline assignment: CDR1 MDHEN and CDR2 SYDVKM. CDR3 length: 12 residues. The CDR3: CASNRGTYEQYF. In nucleotides, the CDR3 is TGTGCCAGTAACAGGGGCACCTACGAGCAGTACTTC.

The V call is TRBV7-6, the J call TRBJ2-5; D uncertain. V was cut by 0 bases and J by 1 base, with 6 bases left in between. The CDR3 covers 14 residues. The germline V gene encodes CDR1 SGHVS and CDR2 FNYEAQ. CDR3 protein: CASSLAALQETQYF. The CDR3 bases are TGTGCCAGCAGCTTAGCTGCCCTCCAAGAGACCCAGTACTTC.

This clonotype was observed a few times. The chain carries TRBV6-1 and TRBJ2-1; possibly TRBD2 for D (6 bases). Deletions cut 8 bases from V and 4 bases from J, with 15 bases between. Germline-derived CDR1 and CDR2 are MNHNS and SASEGT. CDR3 length: 14 residues. The CDR3 bases are TGTGCCAGCGGAATCACAGCGGGTTACAATGAGCAGTTCTTC. Protein product: CASGITAGYNEQFF.

This clonotype turned up a few times. The V gene is TRBV6-1, the J gene TRBJ1-3; perhaps TRBD1 as D (5 bases). Per germline, CDR1 MNHNS and CDR2 SASEGT. Trimming stripped 7 bases from V and 4 bases from J, with 11 bases between. The CDR3 is 13 amino acids. Here the CDR3 reads CASMGQLGNTIYF. CDR3 nucleotides: TGTGCCAGCATGGGGCAGCTGGGAAACACCATATATTTT.

V and J are TRBV9 and TRBJ1-2; TRBD1 agrees at 8 bases. V was clipped by 3 bases and J by 4 bases; unmatched bases: 8. Germline V CDR1 and CDR2: SGDLS, YYNGEE. The CDR3 sequence is 15 residues long. CDR3 sequence: CASSAGDRFSYGYTF. CDR3 nucleotides: TGTGCCAGCAGCGCCGGGGACAGGTTCAGCTATGGCTACACCTTC.

The chain has TRBV19 and TRBJ2-3, with 7 bases aligning to TRBD2. Trimming cost V 3 bases and J 2 bases; bases outside gene matches: 11. The CDR3 is 17 amino acids. Germline CDR1 and CDR2: LNHDA and SQIVND (reference sequence). The CDR3 is CASSILGGAGSTDTQYF. The CDR3 bases are TGTGCCAGTAGTATCCTGGGAGGAGCGGGGTCCACAGATACGCAGTATTTT.

As DNA, the CDR3 is TGTGCCAGCAGTCCCGCCCCCCGGGACAGGGGTTATCAGCCCCAGCATTTT. Protein: CASSPAPRDRGYQPQHF. The chain links TRBV28 to TRBJ1-5; TRBD1 matches 10 bases. The CDR3 length is 17 residues. V lost 5 bases to trimming and J lost 5 bases; unmatched junction nucleotides: 12. In germline, CDR1 is MDHEN, CDR2 SYDVKM.

The V and J genes are TRBV28 and TRBJ2-7, with 9 bases lining up with TRBD2. J was trimmed by 5 bases and V by 6 bases; bases with no gene match: 8. Germline CDR1 is MDHEN and CDR2 is SYDVKM. CDR3 length: 14 residues. The CDR3, as DNA: TGTGCCAGCAGCTCCACTAGCGGGTTTGACGAGCAGTACTTC. Its translation is CASSSTSGFDEQYF. Filled out from reference TRBV28 and TRBJ2-7, the complete variable domain reads DVKVTQSSRYLVKRTGEKVFLECVQDMDHENMFWYRQDPGLGLRLIYFSYDVKMKEKGDIPEGYSVSREKKERFSLILESASTNQTSMYLCASSSTSGFDEQYFGPGTRLTVT.

There are a few counts of this clonotype. The chain is built from TRBV6-6 and TRBJ1-1; 7 bases are a match to TRBD1. Germline lookup yields CDR1 MNHNY and CDR2 SVGAGI (reference sequence). This CDR3 region has 16 residues. After removal of 2 bases from V and 3 bases from J, the junction contained 9 bases not matched to a gene. CDR3 sequence (DNA): TGTGCCAGCAGTTACCCGCGACAGGGTCGGGACACTGAAGCTTTCTTT. Its translation: CASSYPRQGRDTEAFF.

The chain has TRBV20-1 and TRBJ2-7; D is undetermined. This CDR3 is 14 amino acids long. Germline values: CDR1 DFQATT, CDR2 SNEGSKA (reference sequence). Trimming took off 1 base at V and 0 bases at J, with 10 bases between the two ends. The CDR3 loop reads CSARGLSASYEQYF. CDR3 nucleotide sequence: TGCAGTGCTAGAGGATTATCCGCCTCCTACGAGCAGTACTTC.

This clonotype was detected ten times or more. The rearrangement uses TRBV7-2 and TRBJ1-2; TRBD1 aligns across 8 bases. This CDR3 contains 17 residues. J gave up 1 base and V 4 bases, and 11 bases lay outside the gene matches. Germline CDR1 is SGHTA and CDR2 is FQGNSA. CDR3: CASSSGQGRAVNYGYTF. The CDR3 nucleotides read TGTGCCAGCAGCTCCGGACAGGGACGGGCGGTTAACTATGGCTACACCTTC. The full variable domain, in which reference TRBV7-2 and TRBJ1-2 provide the parts outside the CDR3, is GAGVSQSPSNKVTEKGKDVELRCDPISGHTALYWYRQSLGQGLEFLIYFQGNSAPDKSGLPSDRFSAERTGGSVSTLTIQRTQQEDSAVYLCASSSGQGRAVNYGYTFGSGTRLTVV.

CDR3 region: CASSYVTGAYYGYTF. In DNA form, the CDR3 reads TGTGCCAGCAGTTACGTGACAGGGGCCTACTATGGCTACACCTTC. The chain has TRBV6-5 and TRBJ1-2; TRBD1 agrees at 8 bases. Germline trimming cut 2 bases from V and 3 bases from J; bases unmatched to any gene: 5. The CDR3 sequence is 15 residues long. Germline-derived CDR1 and CDR2 are MNHEY and SVGAGI.

This rearrangement joins TRBV27 to TRBJ1-3; tentatively, D is TRBD1 (6 bases). Germline V CDR1 and CDR2: MNHEY, SMNVEV (reference sequence). The CDR3 contains 16 residues. The V end was cut by 2 bases, the J end by 2 bases, with 13 bases between. The CDR3 sequence: CASSLRGGAAGNTIYF. The CDR3, as DNA: TGTGCCAGCAGTTTACGCGGGGGCGCTGCTGGAAACACCATATATTTT.

This clonotype was seen ten or more times. The chain carries TRBV7-2 and TRBJ1-3; D is unresolved. The CDR3 is 16 residues long. The V gene lost 0 bases and the J gene lost 1 base, with 10 bases spanning the gap. CDR1 and CDR2 from the germline V gene are SGHTA and FQGNSA. The DNA of the CDR3 is TGTGCCAGCAGCTTAGCAGGTCCGGGTTCTGGAAACACCATATATTTT. It specifies CASSLAGPGSGNTIYF.

Concerning this clonotype itself: A much larger clone differs from this one at a single base, so this may be a read error. The chain joins TRBV11-2 to TRBJ2-7; perhaps D is TRBD1 or TRBD2 (6 bases each). The CDR3 sequence is 13 residues long. The germline V gene encodes CDR1 SGHAT and CDR2 FQNNGV. CDR3 in DNA: TGTGCCAGCAGCTTCCCGAGGGGGGACGAGAAGTACTTC. It encodes CASSFPRGDEKYF.

This clonotype has only a few counts. This chain uses TRBV7-9 with TRBJ1-1; 9 nucleotides agree with TRBD1. This CDR3 region has 16 residues. In germline, CDR1 is SEHNR, CDR2 FQNEAQ (reference sequence). V was clipped by 1 base and J by 1 base; unmatched bases: 4. CDR3 protein: CASSLVGDRENTEAFF. The CDR3 DNA is TGTGCCAGCAGCTTAGTAGGGGACAGGGAGAACACTGAAGCTTTCTTT.

The chain carries TRBV28 and TRBJ2-7; D gene uncertain. Germline CDR1 MDHEN, CDR2 SYDVKM. The CDR3 extends over 14 amino acids. Trimming pared 3 bases from V and 2 bases from J, leaving 11 bases between. This chain's CDR3 is CASSLGSMTYEQYF. For the CDR3, the DNA is TGTGCCAGCAGTTTGGGTTCTATGACCTACGAGCAGTACTTC.

The rearrangement links TRBV6-1 to TRBJ1-1; perhaps TRBD1 as D (6 bases). CDR1 is MNHNS, CDR2 SASEGT, per germline. The CDR3 length is 13 residues. Trimming removed 4 bases at V and 11 bases at J, with 17 bases between. This CDR3 is CASSAGTMGRAFF. The CDR3 DNA sequence: TGTGCCAGCAGTGCAGGGACAATGGGAAGGGCTTTCTTT.

This clonotype was observed a handful of times. This chain connects TRBV6-5 to TRBJ1-1; 9 bases are a match to TRBD1. V dropped 0 bases and J dropped 4; count of bases not matched to a gene: 9. Germline values: CDR1 MNHEY, CDR2 SVGAGI. The CDR3 sequence is 17 residues long. The CDR3, as DNA: TGTGCCAGCAGTTACTCTAACAGGGGGCGCTGGGGCACTGAAGCTTTCTTT. Translation: CASSYSNRGRWGTEAFF.

The chain joins TRBV20-1 to TRBJ2-7, with a weak D call TRBD2 (5 bases). CDR3 length: 14 residues. The V end lost 6 bases, the J end lost 1 base, and 16 bases lay between the germline ends. From germline, CDR1 is DFQATT and CDR2 SNEGSKA (reference sequence). The chain's CDR3 is CSAHQPSTSYEQYF. In nucleotides, the CDR3 is TGCAGTGCACACCAGCCTAGCACATCCTACGAGCAGTACTTC.